The rows below give T cell receptor beta chains drawn from one sample of a study of T cells of healthy individuals. A single record per CDR3 protein comes from TCRdb applying MiXCR to the 5' RACE reads. The sample carries about 53,000 distinct CDR3 sequences, under 15% recorded once. The origin of the receptors is a human donor in good health. CDR3s include the opening cysteine and the closing phenylalanine or tryptophan. D genes are given only for firm matches. Where a row states a size, it is once, few, many or the class of an expanded clone; other rows omit it.

CDR3 DNA,CDR3 protein,clone size,D gene,J gene,V gene
TGCGCCAGCAGCTTGACGGGCATGGAGACCCAGTACTTC,CASSLTGMETQYF,NA,NA,TRBJ2-5,TRBV5-1
TGTGCCAGCAGCGCCCTAACAGGGGGCATAGGAGATACGCAGTATTTT,CASSALTGGIGDTQYF,many,TRBD1,TRBJ2-3,TRBV11-2
TGTGCCAGCAGTTCACAGGGAGGCAATCAGCCCCAGCATTTT,CASSSQGGNQPQHF,many,NA,TRBJ1-5,TRBV12-3/TRBV12-4
TGCAGTGCTAGACAGTCGGGAAGGAACTATGGCTACACCTTC,CSARQSGRNYGYTF,many,NA,TRBJ1-2,TRBV20-1
TGCAGCGGGCGGTACTCTGGAAACACCATATATTTT,CSGRYSGNTIYF,many,NA,TRBJ1-3,TRBV29-1
TGTGCCAGCTCACCGGGACCGGGACAGGTCGCGGGGGAGCAGTTCTTC,CASSPGPGQVAGEQFF,many,TRBD1,TRBJ2-1,TRBV18
TGTGCCAGCAGCCAGATGTCTGGGGACCAAGAGACCCAGTACTTC,CASSQMSGDQETQYF,NA,NA,TRBJ2-5,TRBV3-1
TGTGCCAGCAGCCAAGAAAACCGGGACAGGGGGTTTTCACCCCTCCACTTT,CASSQENRDRGFSPLHF,few,TRBD1,TRBJ1-6,TRBV3-1
TGTGCCAGCAGTTACGTGGAGGGGGTGGACTATGGCTACACCTTC,CASSYVEGVDYGYTF,many,NA,TRBJ1-2,TRBV6-6
TGTGCCACCAGTGATTGGACCCATGAAGCTTTCTTT,CATSDWTHEAFF,few,NA,TRBJ1-1,TRBV24-1
TGTGCCACCAGGGGGGAACCAGGGGGCAACTCCTATAATTCACCCCTCCACTTT,CATRGEPGGNSYNSPLHF,many,TRBD1,TRBJ1-6,TRBV6-1
TGTGCCAGCAGCTTGTGGTATACAGGGTACTCTGGAAACACCATATATTTT,CASSLWYTGYSGNTIYF,NA,NA,TRBJ1-3,TRBV7-2
TGCGCCAGCAGTGAGGCGGAGGGGAACACTGAAGCTTTCTTT,CASSEAEGNTEAFF,many,NA,TRBJ1-1,TRBV10-2
TGTGCCAGCAGTTTGGGGGGTCCAGCGGGAAGTGGAAACACCATATATTTT,CASSLGGPAGSGNTIYF,many,NA,TRBJ1-3,TRBV12-3/TRBV12-4
TGTGCCAGCAGATATAACCTCTGGGGCGATACGCAGTATTTT,CASRYNLWGDTQYF,few,NA,TRBJ2-3,TRBV27
TGTGCCAGTAGTATGAAGCCCCTAGCGCTGGATGTTGGTACGCAGTATTTT,CASSMKPLALDVGTQYF,NA,NA,TRBJ2-3,TRBV19
TGTGCCTGGAGTGCGGGACAGGGGGCGAGCATTCAGTACTTC,CAWSAGQGASIQYF,many,TRBD1,TRBJ2-4,TRBV30
TGTGCCAGCAGTTTAGATATATTCACAGATACGCAGTATTTT,CASSLDIFTDTQYF,NA,NA,TRBJ2-3,TRBV6-5
TGTGCCAGCAGCTCTGGACAGTCCTACGAGCAGTACTTC,CASSSGQSYEQYF,NA,NA,TRBJ2-7,TRBV7-9
TGTGCCAGCAGCCTGGACACCTGGAGCTCCTACGAGCAGTACTTC,CASSLDTWSSYEQYF,NA,NA,TRBJ2-7,TRBV14
TGTGCCAGCAACCGACAGAATTCCTACGAGCAGTACTTC,CASNRQNSYEQYF,few,NA,TRBJ2-7,TRBV12-3/TRBV12-4
TGTGCCATCAGTGAGCCCCTTTGGACAGATACGCAGTATTTT,CAISEPLWTDTQYF,few,NA,TRBJ2-3,TRBV10-3
TGTGCCAGCAGTTTCCCGGTGGAGGCCCCCGGCGAGACCCAGTACTTC,CASSFPVEAPGETQYF,NA,NA,TRBJ2-5,TRBV28
TGTGCCAGCAGCCCTAGTGAGAATGAGCAGTTCTTC,CASSPSENEQFF,many,NA,TRBJ2-1,TRBV6-5
TGCAGTGCGGATACAGGACAGGGGGCACGTGAGCAGTTCTTC,CSADTGQGAREQFF,many,TRBD1,TRBJ2-1,TRBV20-1
TGTGCCAGCAGCTTAGGTGCCGTTCAGGGCTTGGATGAAAAACTGTTTTTT,CASSLGAVQGLDEKLFF,NA,NA,TRBJ1-4,TRBV7-9
TGTGCCAGCGGACAAACGGACTACAATGAGCAGTTCTTC,CASGQTDYNEQFF,NA,NA,TRBJ2-1,TRBV7-2
TGCAGTGCTAAGAGAGGGCAGGGCTCCTACAATGAGCAGTTCTTC,CSAKRGQGSYNEQFF,few,NA,TRBJ2-1,TRBV20-1
TGTGCCAGCAGTTGGGCATTAGAAGTAGCCAAAAACATTCAGTACTTC,CASSWALEVAKNIQYF,few,NA,TRBJ2-4,TRBV6-6
TGTGCCGGGGCAAGCTACAATGAGCAGTTCTTC,CAGASYNEQFF,NA,NA,TRBJ2-1,TRBV6-1
TGCAGCGTCCGAGGGGCTGCCAATGAGCAGTTCTTC,CSVRGAANEQFF,many,NA,TRBJ2-1,TRBV29-1
TGTGCCAGCAGCGTAGAGCAGGGGATGTCCTACGAGCAGTACTTC,CASSVEQGMSYEQYF,few,NA,TRBJ2-7,TRBV9
TGTGCCAGCAGCTTAGGGGTCGGTTCCTATAATTCACCCCTCCACTTT,CASSLGVGSYNSPLHF,NA,NA,TRBJ1-6,TRBV7-2
TGCGCCAGCAGCTCAGGGGCAGGGACGGGCGAGCAGTACTTC,CASSSGAGTGEQYF,few,NA,TRBJ2-7,TRBV5-1
TGTGCCAGCAGTTACGGTCTCGGGGGCGGCACCGGGGAGCTGTTTTTT,CASSYGLGGGTGELFF,NA,NA,TRBJ2-2,TRBV6-5
TGCAGCGTTGAAGATCCCCTAGCTTTAGAGACCCAGTACTTC,CSVEDPLALETQYF,many,NA,TRBJ2-5,TRBV29-1
TGTGCCAGCAGCTACGGACTAGCGGCAGATACGCAGTATTTT,CASSYGLAADTQYF,many,TRBD2,TRBJ2-3,TRBV7-2
TGCGCCAGCAGCCACGAGACTGAGACCTTAGAGACCCAGTACTTC,CASSHETETLETQYF,NA,NA,TRBJ2-5,TRBV5-1
TGTGCCAGCAGCCCCGGACCGTTTCTCGGAAACACCATATATTTT,CASSPGPFLGNTIYF,few,NA,TRBJ1-3,TRBV7-9
TGTGCCAGCAGATTAGGGGAGACCCAGTACTTC,CASRLGETQYF,NA,NA,TRBJ2-5,TRBV7-2
TGTGCTAGTGGTCCATGGGCCCCCCTAGGGAGGGATCAGCCCCAGCATTTT,CASGPWAPLGRDQPQHF,many,NA,TRBJ1-5,TRBV12-5
TGTGCCACCAGTGATTCGGGTGGGGATCGGTACAATGAGCAGTTCTTC,CATSDSGGDRYNEQFF,NA,NA,TRBJ2-1,TRBV24-1
TGTGCCAGCAGCCACGGAGCCTACGAGCAGTACTTC,CASSHGAYEQYF,few,NA,TRBJ2-7,TRBV3-1
TGCAGTGTCCGGGGGGATCTGGCTGAAGCTTTCTTT,CSVRGDLAEAFF,many,NA,TRBJ1-1,TRBV20-1
TGTGCCAGCAGCCTACAGGCTTCGGGTTACACAGATACGCAGTATTTT,CASSLQASGYTDTQYF,many,NA,TRBJ2-3,TRBV7-2
TGCGCCAGCAGTCAATCACGTTACAGCATTGGCTACACCTTC,CASSQSRYSIGYTF,few,NA,TRBJ1-2,TRBV23-1
TGTGCCAGCAGTTCTCAGGACAGGGTCTACGAGCAGTACTTC,CASSSQDRVYEQYF,NA,TRBD1,TRBJ2-7,TRBV27
TGTGCCAGTAGTATAGTTTTAATAGGAGCGGGGGGCAATGAGCAGTTCTTC,CASSIVLIGAGGNEQFF,many,TRBD2,TRBJ2-1,TRBV19
TGCGCCAGCAGGACGGCTAACTATGGCTACACCTTC,CASRTANYGYTF,NA,NA,TRBJ1-2,TRBV5-1
TGTGCCAGCAGCTTGGCTGGGGGAAGGCTTGGAAACACCATATATTTT,CASSLAGGRLGNTIYF,NA,NA,TRBJ1-3,TRBV5-5
TGTGCCAGCAGCTTAGATACCGACGAGTCTTTCTTT,CASSLDTDESFF,many,NA,TRBJ1-1,TRBV11-2